The 3 T cell receptor beta chains below come from one sample, sequenced in a study of prognosis after radiotherapy for stage I lung cancer. From genomic DNA, TCR beta CDR3 was amplified by two-round multiplex PCR. First-round PCR, the initial amplification, used primers specific to each TRBV and TRBJ gene. TCRdb reprocessed the multiplex PCR reads with MiXCR, giving one entry per CDR3 protein. The table lists about 34,000 distinct CDR3 sequences, 32% of them singletons. Sequencing used PBMCs, obtained before or after stereotactic body radiation therapy (not recorded which). The receptors come from a donor at least 50 years old with non-small cell lung cancer.

In its sample, this clonotype was seen many times. Written as DNA, the CDR3 is TGTGCCAGCAGTTACACACCGACAGGGGTCGTTCAGCCCCAGCATTTT. Protein: CASSYTPTGVVQPQHF. The chain joins TRBV6-4 to TRBJ1-5, with TRBD1 matching over 8 bases. CDR1 is MRHNA and CDR2 is SNTAGT in the germline V gene. Trimming cost V 5 bases and J 6 bases; bases outside gene matches: 12. This CDR3 region has 16 residues.

In regard to this clonotype: A junction end diverges from the germline sequence, so it may reflect a read error. The chain has TRBV6-5 and TRBJ2-2; 8 bases match TRBD1. CDR1 and CDR2 from the germline V gene are MNHEY and SVGAGI. This CDR3 has 15 amino acids. The CDR3 region is CASSYNRGSTGELFF. The CDR3 DNA is TGTGCCAGCAGTTACAACAGGGGGTCTACCGGGGAGTTGTTTTTT.

In this sample, this clonotype is medium-sized. The rearrangement uses TRBV20-1 and TRBJ1-6; D gene unclear. The CDR3 runs to 14 residues. The ends were cut back, 3 bases at V and 7 bases at J, with 13 bases in the middle. Germline V gene lookup returns CDR1 DFQATT and CDR2 SNEGSKA (reference sequence). The CDR3 region has the DNA TGCAGTGCTAGTGGGCGCCCACTAAATTCACCCCTCCACTTT. This encodes CSASGRPLNSPLHF.